Below, 26 T cell receptor beta chains from the same sample are listed, as sequenced in a study of OX40 agonist ivuxolimab in advanced cancers. Profiled with immunoSEQ multiplex PCR; TCRdb holds only in-frame clones, not every one. There are 65,000 to 85,000 clones in the sample; approximately 86% occur only once, and 2% to 2.5% lies in the top ten. The specimen was CD4+ or CD8+ T cells sorted from blood, collected in a trial of the OX40 agonist ivuxolimab. These receptors all come from an adult with an advanced solid tumor such as melanoma, head and neck, liver or kidney cancer.

The DNA of the CDR3 is TGTGCCAGCAGCTTGTATAGGGACACTGAAGCTTTCTTT. This gives the protein CASSLYRDTEAFF. The chain uses TRBV7-3 and TRBJ1-1; no clear D gene. Germline-derived CDR1 and CDR2 are SGHTA and FQGTGA. The CDR3 runs to 13 residues. Trimming removed 3 bases at V and 3 bases at J, with 8 bases between.

The chain combines TRBV6-1 with TRBJ2-7; no reliable D call. V dropped 10 bases and J dropped 3 bases, with 10 bases sitting between them. The length of the CDR3 is 11 residues. In germline, CDR1 is MNHNS, CDR2 SASEGT. The CDR3 loop is CAIAEDYEQYF. For the CDR3, the DNA is TGTGCCATCGCTGAGGACTACGAGCAGTACTTC.

The V call is TRBV11-3, the J call TRBJ2-1; D is unclear. The ends were cut back, 1 base at V and 0 bases at J, with 7 bases in the middle. The V gene's germline CDR1 is SGHNT and CDR2 YENEEA. The CDR3 extends over 15 amino acids. Here the CDR3 DNA reads TGTGCCAGCAGCTTAGGATACAGCTCCTACAATGAGCAGTTCTTC. Residues: CASSLGYSSYNEQFF. Full variable domain (remainder filled in from reference TRBV11-3 and TRBJ2-1): EAGVVQSPRYKIIEKKQPVAFWCNPISGHNTLYWYLQNLGQGPELLIRYENEEAVDDSQLPKDRFSAERLKGVDSTLKIQPAELGDSAVYLCASSLGYSSYNEQFFGPGTRLTVL.

Remarks on this clone: The junction departs from the called germline gene at one end, perhaps through a read error. V gene TRBV4-1 combines with J gene TRBJ1-2, with no clear D. The germline CDR1 and CDR2 sequences are MGHRA and YSYEKL. CDR3 length equals 11 residues. The CDR3 is CASSQEVGYTF. CDR3 sequence (DNA): TGTGCCAGCAGCCAAGAGGTTGGCTACACCTTC.

The chain employs TRBV14 and TRBJ1-1; D possibly corresponds to TRBD1 (5 bases). CDR1 is SGHDN and CDR2 is FVKESK in the germline V gene. The V gene lost 5 bases and the J gene lost 5 bases, with 18 bases spanning the gap. The CDR3 loop spans 15 amino acids. The DNA for the CDR3 is TGTGCCAGCAGCGACGTAAAGGGACGGGGAACTGAAGCTTTCTTT. Translation gives CASSDVKGRGTEAFF.

V usage is TRBV4-1 and J usage is TRBJ2-2, with 8 bases that match TRBD1. Per the germline V gene, CDR1 is MGHRA and CDR2 is YSYEKL. The trim removed 3 bases at V and 7 bases at J, leaving 7 bases unmatched. The CDR3 contains 15 residues. For the CDR3, the DNA is TGCGCCAGCAGCCAGGCGGACAGGGATGACGGGGAGCTGTTTTTT. Encoded protein: CASSQADRDDGELFF.

J is TRBJ1-4 and V is TRBV11-2; D remains unclear. V lost 3 bases and J lost 4, with 6 bases in between. The CDR3 consists of 13 residues. Germline CDR1 SGHAT, CDR2 FQNNGV. The CDR3 DNA is TGTGCCAGCAGCTTCGGGGTTAATGAAAAACTGTTTTTT. It is translated as CASSFGVNEKLFF. Using reference TRBV11-2 and TRBJ1-4 for the parts outside the CDR3, the full variable domain is EAGVAQSPRYKIIEKRQSVAFWCNPISGHATLYWYQQILGQGPKLLIQFQNNGVVDDSQLPKDRFSAERLKGVDSTLKIQPAKLEDSAVYLCASSFGVNEKLFFGSGTQLSVL.

This sequence joins TRBV6-6 and TRBJ2-2, with D possibly being TRBD2 (6 bases). Per the germline V gene, CDR1 is MNHNY and CDR2 is SVGAGI (reference sequence). The CDR3 is 16 amino acids. Trimming took 2 bases from V and 0 from J, leaving 10 bases between them. The CDR3 region has the DNA TGTGCCAGCAGTTACGAGGCGGGAACGAACACCGGGGAGCTGTTTTTT. Translating it yields CASSYEAGTNTGELFF.

CDR3 protein: CASSLGRQSSYEQYF. CDR3 nucleotides: TGTGCCAGCAGCTTGGGGCGCCAATCATCCTACGAGCAGTACTTC. The chain combines TRBV5-5 with TRBJ2-7; the D is unclear. V shed 0 bases and J shed 1 base, with 11 bases lying between them. The germline V gene encodes CDR1 SGHKS and CDR2 YYEKEE (reference sequence). The CDR3 consists of 15 residues.

This clone appeared once. The chain combines TRBV4-1 with TRBJ2-5; no firm D call. The DNA end lines up better with TRBJ2-7; the J call may be wrong. Germline CDR1 is MGHRA and CDR2 is YSYEKL. This CDR3 comprises 15 residues. This chain's CDR3 is CASSQLQISSYEQYF. The CDR3 nucleotides read TGCGCCAGCAGCCAGCTACAGATAAGCTCCTACGAGCAGTACTTC.

V gene TRBV6-5 combines with J gene TRBJ1-2; TRBD1 matches 9 bases. The CDR3 length is 13 residues. The germline CDR1 and CDR2 sequences are MNHEY and SVGAGI. V trimming: 6 bases; J trimming: 8 bases; junction bases outside the gene matches: 7. In DNA, the CDR3 is TGTGCCAGCAGAGAACAGGGGGCCAAGGGCTACACCTTC. Protein sequence: CASREQGAKGYTF.

This sequence joins TRBV5-4 and TRBJ1-1, with TRBD1 as a possible D gene (5 bases). The CDR3 consists of 14 residues. V gave up 3 bases and J gave up 0 bases, with 9 bases separating them. Germline V gene data show CDR1 as SGHNT and CDR2 as YYREEE (reference sequence). CDR3 DNA sequence: TGTGCCAGCAGCTCGGGACTGTTGAACACTGAAGCTTTCTTT. Translating it yields CASSSGLLNTEAFF.

The V call is TRBV7-2, the J call TRBJ2-6; D not resolved. The CDR3 is 17 amino acids. Germline V CDR1 and CDR2: SGHTA, FQGNSA. V was pared by 3 bases and J by 0 bases, with 12 bases between. The CDR3 DNA is TGTGCCAGCAGCTTGGTGGGTAGTGCCTCTGGGGCCAACGTCCTGACTTTC. It specifies CASSLVGSASGANVLTF. The variable domain in full, with the rest retrieved from reference TRBV7-2 and TRBJ2-6, is GAGVSQSPSNKVTEKGKDVELRCDPISGHTALYWYRQSLGQGLEFLIYFQGNSAPDKSGLPSDRFSAERTGGSVSTLTIQRTQQEDSAVYLCASSLVGSASGANVLTFGAGSRLTVL.

This clone has just one count. The chain couples TRBV4-2 to TRBJ2-7; the D gene is possibly TRBD2 (6 bases). The CDR3 spans 16 residues. The germline V gene encodes CDR1 LGHNA and CDR2 YNFKEQ. Trimming pared 0 bases from V and 2 bases from J, leaving 14 bases between. The CDR3 coding sequence is TGTGCCAGCAGCCAAGATATCGCGGGGAAGGCCTACGAGCAGTACTTC. Translating it yields CASSQDIAGKAYEQYF.

This rearrangement joins TRBV2 to TRBJ2-7, with 7 positions matching TRBD1. CDR1 is SNHLY and CDR2 is FYNNEI in the germline V gene. This CDR3 spans 14 amino acids. V shed 6 bases and J 2 bases; nucleotides not matched to a gene: 7. CDR3 nucleotides: TGTGCCAGCAGACCGGACAGGTTAGCCTACGAGCAGTACTTC. It yields the protein CASRPDRLAYEQYF.

The V gene is TRBV29-1, the J gene TRBJ1-1; possible D gene TRBD1, 5 bases. V lost 8 bases, J lost 2 bases, and 15 bases lay in between. The CDR3 consists of 13 residues. Per germline, CDR1 SQVTM and CDR2 ANQGSEA. CDR3: CSLPRGTNTEAFF. In DNA form, the CDR3 reads TGCAGCCTCCCCCGGGGGACCAACACTGAAGCTTTCTTT. The entire variable domain, with the rest obtained from reference TRBV29-1 and TRBJ1-1, is as follows: SAVISQKPSRDICQRGTSLTIQCQVDSQVTMMFWYRQQPGQSLTLIATANQGSEATYESGFVIDKFPISRPNLTFSTLTVSNMSPEDSSIYLCSLPRGTNTEAFFGQGTRLTVV.

This sequence joins TRBV4-1 and TRBJ1-2; D gene unclear. The V end lost 0 bases, the J end lost 4 bases, and 12 bases lay between the germline ends. Germline-derived CDR1 and CDR2 are MGHRA and YSYEKL. The CDR3 spans 15 residues. For the CDR3, the DNA is TGCGCCAGCAGCCAAGAGAGGCAGACCGTCTATGGCTACACCTTC. This codes for CASSQERQTVYGYTF.

CDR3 coding DNA: TGCGCCAGCACCAAATCGGGGCACTTGAACACTGAAGCTTTCTTT. It is translated as CASTKSGHLNTEAFF. The chain carries TRBV5-1 and TRBJ1-1; D is possibly TRBD1 (5 bases). Trimming removed 6 bases at V and 0 bases at J, with 15 bases between. Germline CDR1 and CDR2: SGHRS and YFSETQ. CDR3 length: 15 residues.

This clone was detected once. This chain uses TRBV4-1 with TRBJ2-4; 8 nucleotides align to TRBD2. Germline loops: CDR1 MGHRA, CDR2 YSYEKL. CDR3 length: 15 amino acids. V was clipped by 4 bases and J by 4 bases; unmatched bases: 6. CDR3: CASSLGLAVKNIQYF. The CDR3 DNA reads as TGCGCCAGCAGCCTCGGACTAGCCGTGAAAAACATTCAGTACTTC.

This chain uses TRBV15 with TRBJ2-3; D call uncertain. The CDR3 covers 12 residues. Deletions cut 5 bases from V and 5 bases from J, with 8 bases between. CDR1 and CDR2 (germline): LNHNV, YYDKDF (reference sequence). Written as DNA, the CDR3 is TGTGCCACCAGCGGGATGGGAGATACGCAGTATTTT. Residues: CATSGMGDTQYF. Looking up the rest from reference TRBV15 and TRBJ2-3 gives the full variable domain: DAMVIQNPRYQVTQFGKPVTLSCSQTLNHNVMYWYQQKSSQAPKLLFHYYDKDFNNEADTPDNFQSRRPNTSFCFLDIRSPGLGDTAMYLCATSGMGDTQYFGPGTRLTVL.

V and J are TRBV7-3 and TRBJ1-1, with 7 bases lining up with TRBD1. The CDR3 loop spans 14 amino acids. Germline values: CDR1 SGHTA, CDR2 FQGTGA. V was clipped by 5 bases and J by 3 bases; unmatched bases: 6. The CDR3, as DNA: TGTGCCAGCAGCCGGACCGGGACAGACACTGAAGCTTTCTTT. Amino acid sequence: CASSRTGTDTEAFF.

The V and J genes are TRBV7-9 and TRBJ1-4; no definite D call. CDR3 size: 16 residues. Germline V CDR1 and CDR2: SEHNR, FQNEAQ (reference sequence). Trimming stripped 0 bases from V and 8 bases from J, with 16 bases between. In DNA form, the CDR3 reads TGTGCCAGCAGCTTAGCGCTAAGCAGAAAACAAGAAAAACTGTTTTTT. As protein: CASSLALSRKQEKLFF.

V and J are TRBV10-3 and TRBJ2-1; tentatively, D is TRBD2 (5 bases). The V end lost 5 bases, the J end lost 3 bases, and 17 bases lay between the germline ends. From germline, CDR1 is ENHRY and CDR2 SYGVKD. The CDR3 consists of 16 residues. CDR3 residues: CAISSSESGVYNEQFF. The DNA of the CDR3 is TGTGCCATCAGTTCCTCTGAGAGCGGAGTCTACAATGAGCAGTTCTTC.

The J gene is TRBJ2-3, the V gene TRBV28; 10 bases agree with TRBD1. Germline V gene data show CDR1 as MDHEN and CDR2 as SYDVKM. The CDR3 contains 15 residues. Losses at the gene ends were 4 bases for V and 5 bases for J; bases not matched to a gene: 6. The CDR3 loop is CASSSDRGRLDTQYF. In DNA, the CDR3 is TGTGCCAGCAGTTCGGACAGGGGGAGGCTAGATACGCAGTATTTT.

This clone has just a few counts. The rearrangement uses TRBV14 and TRBJ2-2; possibly TRBD1 or TRBD2 for D (5 bases each). Trimming took off 5 bases at V and 1 base at J, with 14 bases between the two ends. This CDR3 spans 16 amino acids. Germline-derived CDR1 and CDR2 are SGHDN and FVKESK. CDR3 in amino acids: CASSASRDGNTGELFF. The CDR3 DNA reads TGTGCCAGCAGCGCCAGCCGGGACGGGAACACCGGGGAGCTGTTTTTT.

This clone was observed a few times. The V and J genes are TRBV2 and TRBJ1-2, with D unresolved. The CDR3 is made up of 13 amino acids. Trimming stripped 8 bases from V and 0 bases from J, with 10 bases between. The germline V gene encodes CDR1 SNHLY and CDR2 FYNNEI. CDR3 DNA: TGTGCCAGCCTGAGAGGGCCTAACTATGGCTACACCTTC. As protein: CASLRGPNYGYTF.